One and the same sample provided the 20 T cell receptor beta chains below, sequenced in a study of regulatory T cells in long-lasting Graves disease. Time point given: newly diagnosed GD, antithyroid drugs for less than 3 months. Scientists built the TCR library using RNA that was extracted from PBMCs. Building the TCR beta libraries relied on iRepertoire HTBI primers, and CDR3 regions underwent Arm-PCR. Each CDR3 protein is one row after TCRdb ran MiXCR on the multiplex PCR reads. The table lists roughly 420,000 distinct CDR3 sequences, around 13% of them singletons. This sample also appeared in a second study, on T cells in Graves' hyperthyroidism and ophthalmopathy.

The source material was peripheral blood mononuclear cells (PBMCs), sampled at new diagnosis, from a patient treated with antithyroid drugs. The receptors shown here come from a woman between 50 and 59 years old with Graves disease.

This rearrangement joins TRBV20-1 to TRBJ2-3, with D perhaps matching TRBD1 (5 bases). The V and J ends lost 4 bases and 2 bases respectively, with 7 bases between them. The CDR3 loop spans 12 amino acids. Germline V lookup: CDR1 DFQATT, CDR2 SNEGSKA (reference sequence). Written as DNA, the CDR3 is TGCAGTGCTACACAGGCCACAGATACGCAGTATTTT. This sequence encodes CSATQATDTQYF.

This clonotype has a count of ten or more. The chain combines TRBV2 with TRBJ2-1; 7 nucleotides match TRBD1. Trimming removed 7 bases from V and 5 bases from J; junction bases left unmatched: 8. The CDR3 spans 14 residues. Germline CDR1 SNHLY, CDR2 FYNNEI. CDR3 sequence: CASTRDRPNNEQFF. In DNA, the CDR3 is TGTGCCAGCACTCGGGACAGACCTAACAATGAGCAGTTCTTC.

In this sample, this clonotype turned up many times. The chain uses TRBV2 and TRBJ2-5, with D unclear. The CDR3 extends over 13 amino acids. The germline CDR1 and CDR2 sequences are SNHLY and FYNNEI. Trimming cost V 8 bases and J 5 bases, with 15 bases left between them. Here the CDR3 reads CASSTEGIETQYF. CDR3 coding DNA: TGTGCCAGCTCCACAGAAGGTATCGAGACCCAGTACTTC.

This clonotype was counted many times. The CDR3 DNA is TGTGCCAGCAGTCATTCACAGGGCCTCTCTGGGGCCAACGTCCTGACTTTC. It codes for CASSHSQGLSGANVLTF. The V call is TRBV12-3 or TRBV12-4, the J call TRBJ2-6, with a possible D match to TRBD1 (6 bases). With 5 bases removed from V and 0 bases from J, the gap between germline ends came to 14 bases. CDR3 length equals 17 residues.

The chain recombines TRBV9 with TRBJ1-5, with a tentative D call TRBD1 (6 bases). Trimming removed 3 bases from V and 4 bases from J, with 11 bases in between. The CDR3 runs to 14 residues. The germline gives CDR1 SGDLS, CDR2 YYNGEE. CDR3 residues: CASSGGGGNQPQHF. CDR3 coding DNA: TGTGCCAGCAGCGGGGGGGGCGGGAATCAGCCCCAGCATTTT.

Only a few counts were recorded for this clonotype. The rearrangement uses TRBV30 and TRBJ2-5, with TRBD1 matching 10 bases. The CDR3 runs 14 residues. The V and J ends lost 1 base and 4 bases, in that order; junction bases with no gene match: 3. The germline V gene encodes CDR1 GTSNPN and CDR2 SVGIG (reference sequence). CDR3: CAWSAGQGIETQYF. The CDR3 coding sequence is TGTGCCTGGAGTGCGGGACAGGGGATAGAGACCCAGTACTTC.

This clonotype was recorded at least ten times. This chain links TRBV20-1 with TRBJ2-5; 9 positions agree with TRBD1. CDR1 and CDR2 from the germline V gene are DFQATT and SNEGSKA (reference sequence). Trimming removed 6 bases from V and 4 bases from J; junction bases left unmatched: 3. The CDR3 runs to 12 residues. The DNA of the CDR3 is TGCAGTGCGCAGGGACAGGGAGAGACCCAGTACTTC. Translating gives CSAQGQGETQYF.

This clonotype was seen many times. The gene calls are TRBV14 and TRBJ2-2; a weak D match, TRBD2 (5 bases). Germline V gene sequence: CDR1 SGHDN, CDR2 FVKESK. The germline V and J ends were trimmed by 2 bases and 5 bases, with 15 bases remaining between them. CDR3 length: 16 residues. The CDR3 DNA is TGTGCCAGCAGCCAAAGAATGGGAGTCTCGACCGGGGAGCTGTTTTTT. This codes for CASSQRMGVSTGELFF.

The rearrangement joins TRBV7-9 to TRBJ2-2; 10 bases are shared with TRBD2. J was trimmed by 8 bases and V by 1 base; bases with no gene match: 4. CDR1 and CDR2 from the germline V gene are SEHNR and FQNEAQ (reference sequence). The CDR3 runs to 15 residues. In DNA form, the CDR3 reads TGTGCCAGCAGCTTAGATCTAGCGGGAGTGGGGGAGCTGTTTTTT. It translates to CASSLDLAGVGELFF.

V usage is TRBV6-2 or TRBV6-3 and J usage is TRBJ1-1, with TRBD1 identical over 7 bases. There are 15 residues in the CDR3. CDR1 and CDR2 from the germline V gene are MNHEY and SVGEGT. V shed 5 bases and J 7 bases; nucleotides not matched to a gene: 13. The CDR3 loop reads CASSTWDSGTIEAFF. The CDR3, as DNA: TGTGCCAGCAGTACCTGGGACAGCGGAACCATTGAAGCTTTCTTT.

This clonotype was seen many times. The chain is built from TRBV3-1 and TRBJ2-4, with 7 nucleotides matching TRBD2. V gave up 0 bases and J gave up 7 bases; unmatched junction bases: 6. This CDR3 region has 15 residues. Germline CDR1 and CDR2: LGHDT and YNNKEL (reference sequence). The CDR3 sequence: CASSQERAGRNIQYF. The CDR3 nucleotides are TGTGCCAGCAGCCAAGAACGAGCGGGAAGGAACATTCAGTACTTC.

This clonotype has more than one count but fewer than ten. The V call is TRBV7-9, the J call TRBJ2-7; TRBD1 agrees at 8 bases. The junction had 5 bases not matched to a gene; V was cut back by 0 bases and J by 4 bases. The CDR3 has 15 amino acids. CDR1 and CDR2 from the germline V gene are SEHNR and FQNEAQ (reference sequence). CDR3 coding DNA: TGTGCCAGCAGCTTAGCTCGGACAGGGCTTTACGAGCAGTACTTC. It encodes CASSLARTGLYEQYF.

This clonotype was detected ten times or more. The V and J genes are TRBV12-3 or TRBV12-4 and TRBJ2-7; TRBD1 might be the D (6 bases). This CDR3 region has 14 residues. V was shortened by 1 base and J by 2 bases, with 9 bases between the two germline ends. The CDR3 loop reads CASSLGRGTYEQYF. For the CDR3, the DNA is TGTGCCAGCAGTTTAGGCAGGGGAACCTACGAGCAGTACTTC.

This clonotype has a count of ten or more. The chain employs TRBV24-1 and TRBJ2-3; no definite D call. The CDR3 spans 13 residues. Trimming pared 3 bases from V and 1 base from J, leaving 4 bases between. Germline assignment: CDR1 KGHDR and CDR2 SFDVKD. The CDR3 DNA is TGTGCCACCAGTGATGGGGGCACAGATACGCAGTATTTT. Translating gives CATSDGGTDTQYF.

This clonotype was counted ten times or more. V and J are TRBV27 and TRBJ2-7; D may be TRBD2 (6 bases). V lost 3 bases, J lost 3 bases, and 15 bases lay in between. The V gene's germline CDR1 is MNHEY and CDR2 SMNVEV (reference sequence). This CDR3 contains 15 residues. As DNA, the CDR3 is TGTGCCAGCAGTTTTTCTGGGGCGGGGTACTACGAGCAGTACTTC. Translating gives CASSFSGAGYYEQYF.

The chain links TRBV4-1 to TRBJ2-7, with 10 bases aligning to TRBD2. The CDR3 is 15 residues long. CDR1 and CDR2 (germline): MGHRA, YSYEKL. V trimming: 3 bases; J trimming: 3 bases; junction bases outside the gene matches: 5. The CDR3 coding sequence is TGCGCCAGCAGCCAGGAAGAGCGGGAGGGCTACGAGCAGTACTTC. It is translated as CASSQEEREGYEQYF.

The sample holds a few counts of this clonotype. The gene calls are TRBV7-2 and TRBJ2-7; no firm D call. There are 11 residues in the CDR3. V was trimmed by 8 bases and J by 4 bases, leaving 9 bases between them. Per the germline V gene, CDR1 is SGHTA and CDR2 is FQGNSA. In DNA form, the CDR3 reads TGTGCCAGCTGCTCTTATTACGAGCAGTACTTC. Translated, it gives CASCSYYEQYF.

The sample holds many counts of this clonotype. The CDR3 DNA sequence: TGTGCCAGCAGCATTGACTCGTACGAGCAGTACTTC. It codes for CASSIDSYEQYF. The rearrangement uses TRBV7-9 and TRBJ2-7; D unclear. The V end lost 5 bases, the J end lost 4 bases, and 9 bases lay between the germline ends. The CDR3 is 12 residues long. CDR1 SEHNR and CDR2 FQNEAQ come from the germline V gene (reference sequence). Together with reference TRBV7-9 and TRBJ2-7, the CDR3 gives the full variable domain: DTGVSQNPRHKITKRGQNVTFRCDPISEHNRLYWYRQTLGQGPEFLTYFQNEAQLEKSRLLSDRFSAERPKGSFSTLEIQRTEQGDSAMYLCASSIDSYEQYFGPGTRLTVT.

This clonotype was seen repeatedly, ten times or more. This chain connects TRBV28 to TRBJ2-5; 8 bases fit TRBD1. The ends lost 9 bases at V and 5 bases at J; junction bases unmatched: 8. The V gene's germline CDR1 is MDHEN and CDR2 SYDVKM. The CDR3 is made up of 13 amino acids. Here the CDR3 reads CASTDRGRETQYF. CDR3 DNA: TGTGCCAGTACAGACAGGGGAAGGGAGACCCAGTACTTC.

Only a few counts were recorded for this clonotype. V is TRBV3-1 and J is TRBJ2-2, with D unclear. The CDR3 loop spans 14 amino acids. The germline CDR1 and CDR2 sequences are LGHDT and YNNKEL (reference sequence). V was cut by 2 bases and J by 0 bases, with 4 bases left in between. The CDR3 protein is CASSQSANTGELFF. CDR3 DNA: TGTGCCAGCAGCCAATCGGCGAACACCGGGGAGCTGTTTTTT.